Listed below are T cell receptor beta chains from one sample, sequenced in a study of blood T cell repertoires in COVID-19. Some clones are missing from TCRdb's copy, which holds only in-frame ones; the method was immunoSEQ multiplex PCR. The sample holds fewer than 650,000 clones; around 90% are singletons and the top ten take about 8%. The sequencing sample was made of peripheral blood. The receptors originated from a woman aged 45 to 65 with COVID-19, enrolled during active disease. CDR3s include the opening cysteine and the closing phenylalanine or tryptophan. The order of the fields is D gene, J gene, V gene, clone size, CDR3 DNA, CDR3 protein. The D gene is left open where the match is weak. Some rows have no size entry. The others give once, few or many, or a class for an expanded clone.

TRBD1 | TRBJ1-1 | TRBV5-1 | once | TGCGCCAGCAGCTTAGTGAGACAGGGGGATATCACTGAAGCTTTCTTT | CASSLVRQGDITEAFF
TRBD1 | TRBJ1-5 | TRBV2 | . | TGTGCCAGCAGGGACAGGGTCGGGAATCAGCCCCAGCATTTT | CASRDRVGNQPQHF
TRBD1 | TRBJ2-5 | TRBV12-3/TRBV12-4 | . | TGTGCCAGCAGGGTACAGGGGGCCGAGACCCAGTACTTC | CASRVQGAETQYF
. | TRBJ2-6 | TRBV18 | . | TGTGCCAGCTCACCTTGGTTTGAGGTGAGTGGGGCCAACGTCCTGACTTTC | CASSPWFEVSGANVLTF
TRBD2 | TRBJ2-3 | TRBV5-1 | . | TGCGCCAGCAGCTTAAAATCTAGCGGGGGCCGGGCAGATACGCAGTATTTT | CASSLKSSGGRADTQYF
. | TRBJ1-1 | TRBV6-5 | . | TGTGCCAGCAGTTCTACAGTGAACACTGAAGCTTTCTTT | CASSSTVNTEAFF
TRBD1 | TRBJ2-7 | TRBV6-6 | once | TGTGCCAGCAGTCCCCCACGACCGGACAGGGCGACGTACGAGCAGTACTTC | CASSPPRPDRATYEQYF
. | TRBJ1-5 | TRBV25-1 | . | TGTGCCAGCACCCGAAGGGGCGGTGCAAATCAGCCCCAGCATTTT | CASTRRGGANQPQHF
TRBD1 | TRBJ2-7 | TRBV6-6 | . | TGTGCCAGCACGCCGGACAGGGGTTCCTACGAGCAGTACTTC | CASTPDRGSYEQYF
TRBD1 | TRBJ1-6 | TRBV28 | . | TGTGCCAGCAGTTTGGACAGGTTCCCCCCTAATTCACCCCTCCACTTT | CASSLDRFPPNSPLHF
TRBD1 | TRBJ1-5 | TRBV19 | . | TGTGCCAGTAGTACCCGGGGAAAGACAGGGGATAGCAATCAGCCCCAGCATTTT | CASSTRGKTGDSNQPQHF
. | TRBJ2-4 | TRBV29-1 | . | TGCAGCGTTGTCACCCCGGTGGGGCTACTGAAAAACATTCAGTACTTC | CSVVTPVGLLKNIQYF
. | TRBJ1-5 | TRBV27 | few | TGTGCCAGCAGTCCACAGGGCAATCAGCCCCAGCATTTT | CASSPQGNQPQHF
. | TRBJ1-2 | TRBV9 | . | TGTGCCAGCAGCCAGCTTTGGGGCGATGGCTACACCTTC | CASSQLWGDGYTF
. | TRBJ1-2 | TRBV30 | . | TGTGCCTGTGGGCCGGAAGCGGGGGATCCTGAGGGCTACACCTTC | CACGPEAGDPEGYTF
. | TRBJ2-7 | TRBV5-1 | . | TGCGCCAGCAGCTTGGCCGCGGGCAGCTCCTACGAGCAGTACTTC | CASSLAAGSSYEQYF
. | TRBJ1-4 | TRBV27 | . | TGTGCCAGCAGTATCAGGGTTGCAACTAATGAAAAACTGTTTTTT | CASSIRVATNEKLFF
. | TRBJ1-6 | TRBV4-2 | . | TGTGCCAGCAGCATGAATCTCAGGGCCCTTAATTCACCCCTCCACTTT | CASSMNLRALNSPLHF
TRBD1 | TRBJ2-2 | TRBV27 | . | TGTGCCAGCAGCTCTTCCGGGACAGGGGGCTCTACCGGGGAGCTGTTTTTT | CASSSSGTGGSTGELFF
. | TRBJ2-3 | TRBV6-5 | . | TGTGCCGTTCAGAAAGCGATACCTAGGGATACGCAGTATTTT | CAVQKAIPRDTQYF
. | TRBJ2-2 | TRBV27 | . | TGTGCCAGCAGTTTCGTGGGGGCGGGCACCGGGGAGCTGTTTTTT | CASSFVGAGTGELFF
TRBD2 | TRBJ2-1 | TRBV2 | . | TGTGCCAGCAGTGAATTGGGACTAGCGGGGAACAATGAGCAGTTCTTC | CASSELGLAGNNEQFF
TRBD1 | TRBJ1-1 | TRBV2 | . | TGTGCCAGCAGTGAATTATTTACGGGACAGGCCAAGAACACTGAAGCTTTCTTT | CASSELFTGQAKNTEAFF
. | TRBJ1-1 | TRBV29-1 | . | TGCAGGACGGGGGGGAACACTGAAGCTTTCTTT | CRTGGNTEAFF
. | TRBJ1-2 | TRBV19 | . | TGTGCCAGTAGTATGGGGCCGTCCAGTAATGGCTACACCTTC | CASSMGPSSNGYTF
. | TRBJ1-1 | TRBV12-2 | . | TGTGCAAGTCGCTTATGGAGACAGCCGACAAGTAGTGAAATCACTGAAGCTTTCTTT | CASRLWRQPTSSEITEAFF
TRBD1 | TRBJ2-3 | TRBV5-4 | . | TGTGCCAGCAGTTCTTTTGGATGGCAGGGGGCGATCGCAGATACGCAGTATTTT | CASSSFGWQGAIADTQYF
TRBD1 | TRBJ1-2 | TRBV6-6 | . | TGTGCCAGCAGTTCCACCGGGACAGGGGCACTCTATGGCTACACCTTC | CASSSTGTGALYGYTF
TRBD1 | TRBJ1-6 | TRBV5-3 | . | TGTGCCAGAAGCTTGGGACAGGGGGTCGCAAATTCACCCCTCCACTTT | CARSLGQGVANSPLHF
TRBD1 | TRBJ1-5 | TRBV19 | . | TGTGCCAGTAGTCGTCCCGGGACAGGGAGCCAGCCCCAGCATTTT | CASSRPGTGSQPQHF
. | TRBJ2-1 | TRBV25-1 | . | TGTGCCAGCAGTGCCAACTGGCCGGGGAACAATGAGCAGTTCTTC | CASSANWPGNNEQFF
. | TRBJ2-2 | TRBV27 | few | TGTGCCAGCAGTTTAAACGGGGTCTTCTCCACCGGGGAGCTGTTTTTT | CASSLNGVFSTGELFF
TRBD1 | TRBJ2-7 | TRBV30 | . | TGTGCCTGGATAGATCCTACAGGGGTGTACGAGCAGTACTTC | CAWIDPTGVYEQYF
. | TRBJ1-3 | TRBV25-1 | . | TGTGCCAGCACAACCTCGGGGGGAAACACCATATATTTT | CASTTSGGNTIYF
TRBD2 | TRBJ2-3 | TRBV19 | once | TGTGCCAGTAGACCCCTCGGGCGGGGGGGCAGCACAGATACGCAGTATTTT | CASRPLGRGGSTDTQYF
. | TRBJ1-3 | TRBV30 | . | TGTGCCTGGAATCGTGGAAACACCATATATTTT | CAWNRGNTIYF
. | TRBJ1-2 | TRBV11-2 | . | TGTGCCAGCAGCTTAGGGAGGGGAGACTATGGCTACACCTTC | CASSLGRGDYGYTF
. | TRBJ1-5 | TRBV19 | few | TGTGCCAGTAGTATAGAGGGCTGGCAGCCCCAGCATTTT | CASSIEGWQPQHF
. | TRBJ2-2 | TRBV27 | . | TGTGCCAGCAGTTTAAGGACAGCAGCGGCCGGGGAGCTGTTTTTT | CASSLRTAAAGELFF
TRBD2 | TRBJ2-1 | TRBV7-3 | once | TGTGCCAGCAGCTCCCCGGGACTAGCATCCGGTGAGCAGTTCTTC | CASSSPGLASGEQFF
. | TRBJ1-2 | TRBV6-5 | . | TGTGCCAGTAGGGGTGCTTGGGATGGCTACACCTTC | CASRGAWDGYTF
. | TRBJ1-1 | TRBV24-1 | . | TGTGCCACCCGCCAAACGGGGAACACTGAAGCTTTCTTT | CATRQTGNTEAFF
. | TRBJ2-5 | TRBV19 | once | TGTGCCAGTAGTCCTCAGGACAGTCGGCCAGAGACCCAGTACTTC | CASSPQDSRPETQYF
TRBD1 | TRBJ2-5 | TRBV19 | . | TGTGCCAGTGAGGACAGGGGGTTGGAGACCCAGTACTTC | CASEDRGLETQYF
. | TRBJ1-6 | TRBV2 | . | TGTGCCAGCAGGGGGGGGCTGTACTTCGGTTCACCCCTCCACTTT | CASRGGLYFGSPLHF